The 10 T cell receptor beta chains listed next were all sequenced from one sample in a study of beta chain features in type 1 diabetes. The authors reverse transcribed all of the isolated RNA, so sequencing captured expressed TCRB transcripts. Sequencing used immunoSEQ multiplex PCR; TCRdb keeps in-frame clones, though not all of them. The sample yields around 240,000 clones, 68% seen once. The sequenced material came from naive CD4+ T cells from blood. The receptors were sampled from a man under 40 in good health.

This chain connects TRBV14 to TRBJ1-2, with a tentative D call TRBD1 (6 bases). V lost 0 bases and J 13 bases, leaving 12 bases between the germline ends. CDR3 length: 12 residues. The germline V gene has CDR1 SGHDN and CDR2 FVKESK. The CDR3 here is CASSQDNRERTF. In nucleotides, the CDR3 is TGTGCCAGCAGCCAAGATAACAGGGAGCGCACCTTC.

This clone was seen a few times. The chain is built from TRBV30 and TRBJ2-1; perhaps TRBD2 as D (6 bases). CDR3 size: 12 residues. Germline CDR1 reads GTSNPN; CDR2 reads SVGIG (reference sequence). The V end was cut by 4 bases, the J end by 8 bases, with 12 bases between. The CDR3 reads CAWTGRRYEQFF. Written as DNA, the CDR3 is TGTGCCTGGACCGGGAGAAGGTATGAGCAGTTCTTC.

V is TRBV7-6 and J is TRBJ2-5; maybe TRBD1 (6 bases). The CDR3 is 16 amino acids. V was trimmed by 5 bases and J by 4 bases, leaving 20 bases between them. Per germline, CDR1 SGHVS and CDR2 FNYEAQ. CDR3 nucleotide sequence: TGTGCCAGCAGCCGGGCCGCAGGGACACACGGAGAGACCCAGTACTTC. Translated: CASSRAAGTHGETQYF.

V usage is TRBV27 and J usage is TRBJ2-1, with TRBD2 matching over 12 bases. From germline, CDR1 is MNHEY and CDR2 SMNVEV (reference sequence). This CDR3 is built from 14 residues. The J segment lost 9 bases and the V segment lost 6 bases, leaving 6 bases of the junction unmatched. The CDR3 nucleotides are TGTGCCAGCAGCGCTAGCGGGAGGGCCGGTGAGCAGTTCTTC. It encodes CASSASGRAGEQFF.

J is TRBJ2-7 and V is TRBV6-5; D might be TRBD1 or TRBD2, each matching 5 bases. The V end lost 2 bases, the J end lost 5 bases, and 10 bases lay between the germline ends. CDR1 is MNHEY and CDR2 is SVGAGI in the germline V gene. CDR3 length: 13 amino acids. The CDR3 here is CASSYAGAHEQYF. CDR3 bases: TGTGCCAGCAGTTACGCCGGGGCCCACGAGCAGTACTTC.

The chain recombines TRBV9 with TRBJ2-3, with D maybe TRBD2 (5 bases). Looked up from germline, CDR1 is SGDLS and CDR2 is YYNGEE. Trimming left V 4 bases short and J 3 bases short, with 12 bases between. The CDR3 extends over 14 amino acids. CDR3 amino acids: CASSIEGPTDTQYF. The CDR3 nucleotides read TGTGCCAGCAGCATAGAGGGCCCAACAGATACGCAGTATTTT.

The genes are TRBV7-7 and TRBJ2-6; D is uncertain. The V end lost 9 bases, the J end lost 0 bases, and 3 bases lay between the germline ends. Germline CDR1 and CDR2: SSHAT and FNYEAQ (reference sequence). This CDR3 has 12 residues. CDR3 nucleotide sequence: TGTGCCAGTGGCTCTGGGGCCAACGTCCTGACTTTC. It is translated as CASGSGANVLTF.

This rearrangement joins TRBV11-3 to TRBJ2-3, with a weak D call TRBD2 (5 bases). The CDR3 consists of 15 residues. V was trimmed by 2 bases and J by 2 bases, leaving 11 bases between them. CDR1 SGHNT and CDR2 YENEEA come from the germline V gene. CDR3 coding DNA: TGTGCCAGCAGCTTAAGGGTCGGGGACACAGATACGCAGTATTTT. Translation gives CASSLRVGDTDTQYF.

This chain links TRBV30 with TRBJ2-7; D gene unclear. The ends were cut back, 2 bases at V and 7 bases at J, with 9 bases in the middle. The germline gives CDR1 GTSNPN, CDR2 SVGIG (reference sequence). The CDR3 loop spans 11 amino acids. DNA of the CDR3: TGTGCCTGGAGTTCACGTGAGGAGCAGTACTTC. Translated: CAWSSREEQYF.

The gene calls are TRBV2 and TRBJ2-2; 9 bases match TRBD2. The CDR3 is 13 residues long. The V gene end was trimmed by 7 bases and the J gene end by 7 bases; junction bases not matched to a gene: 4. Germline V gives CDR1 SNHLY, CDR2 FYNNEI. This CDR3 is CASTGLAGGELFF. CDR3 DNA: TGTGCCAGCACGGGACTAGCTGGCGGGGAGCTGTTTTTT. Based on the CDR3 plus reference TRBV2 and TRBJ2-2, the full variable domain is EPEVTQTPSHQVTQMGQEVILRCVPISNHLYFYWYRQILGQKVEFLVSFYNNEISEKSEIFDDQFSVERPDGSNFTLKIRSTKLEDSAMYFCASTGLAGGELFFGEGSRLTVL.